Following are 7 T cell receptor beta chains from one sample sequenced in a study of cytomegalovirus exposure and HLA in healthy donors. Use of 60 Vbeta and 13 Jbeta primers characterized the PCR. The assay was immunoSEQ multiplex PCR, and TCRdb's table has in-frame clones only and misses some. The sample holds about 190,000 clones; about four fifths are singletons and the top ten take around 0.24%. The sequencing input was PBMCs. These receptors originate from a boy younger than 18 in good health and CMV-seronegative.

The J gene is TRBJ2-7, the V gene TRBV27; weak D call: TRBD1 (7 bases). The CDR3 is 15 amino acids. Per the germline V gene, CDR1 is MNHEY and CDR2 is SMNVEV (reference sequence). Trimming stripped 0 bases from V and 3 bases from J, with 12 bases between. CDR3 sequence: CASSLSQGGSYEQYF. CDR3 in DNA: TGTGCCAGCAGTTTATCGCAGGGGGGTAGCTACGAGCAGTACTTC.

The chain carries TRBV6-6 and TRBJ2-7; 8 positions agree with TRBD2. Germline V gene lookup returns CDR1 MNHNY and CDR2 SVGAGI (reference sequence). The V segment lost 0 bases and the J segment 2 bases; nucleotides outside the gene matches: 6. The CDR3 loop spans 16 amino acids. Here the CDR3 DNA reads TGTGCCAGCAGTTACTCGAACAAGCGGGGGACCTACGAGCAGTACTTC. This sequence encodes CASSYSNKRGTYEQYF.

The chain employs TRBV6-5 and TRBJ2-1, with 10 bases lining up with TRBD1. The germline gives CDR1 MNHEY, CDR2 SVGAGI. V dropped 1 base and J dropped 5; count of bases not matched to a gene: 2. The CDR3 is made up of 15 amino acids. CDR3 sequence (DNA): TGTGCCAGCAGTTACTTGGGACAGGGGAACAATGAGCAGTTCTTC. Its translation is CASSYLGQGNNEQFF.

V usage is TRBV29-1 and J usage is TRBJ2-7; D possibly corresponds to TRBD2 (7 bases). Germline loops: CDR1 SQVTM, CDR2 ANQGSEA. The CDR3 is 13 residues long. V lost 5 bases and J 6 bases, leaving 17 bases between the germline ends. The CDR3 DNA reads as TGCAGCGTTCGGGGGGCGCTAGGTACCGAGCAGTACTTC. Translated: CSVRGALGTEQYF.

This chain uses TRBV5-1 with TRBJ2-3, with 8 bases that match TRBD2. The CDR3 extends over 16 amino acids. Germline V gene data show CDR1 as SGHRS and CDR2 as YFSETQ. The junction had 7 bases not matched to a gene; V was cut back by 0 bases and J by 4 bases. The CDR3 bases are TGCGCCAGCAGCTTGGAAGCTGCGGGGGGCTCAGATACGCAGTATTTT. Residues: CASSLEAAGGSDTQYF.

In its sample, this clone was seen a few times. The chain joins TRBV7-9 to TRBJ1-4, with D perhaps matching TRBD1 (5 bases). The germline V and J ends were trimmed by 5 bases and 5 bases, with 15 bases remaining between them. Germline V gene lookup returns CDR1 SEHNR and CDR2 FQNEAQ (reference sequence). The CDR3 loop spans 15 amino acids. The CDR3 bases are TGTGCCAGCAGCCAAAACCTGGCAGGGAATGAAAAACTGTTTTTT. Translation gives CASSQNLAGNEKLFF.

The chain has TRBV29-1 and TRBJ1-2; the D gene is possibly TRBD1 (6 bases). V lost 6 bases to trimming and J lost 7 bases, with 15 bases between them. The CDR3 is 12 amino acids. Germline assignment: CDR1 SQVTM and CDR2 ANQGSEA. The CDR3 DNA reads TGCAGCGTCTTACAGGGAGCCGGTGGCTACACCTTC. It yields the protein CSVLQGAGGYTF. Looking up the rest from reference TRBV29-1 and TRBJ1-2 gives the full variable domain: SAVISQKPSRDICQRGTSLTIQCQVDSQVTMMFWYRQQPGQSLTLIATANQGSEATYESGFVIDKFPISRPNLTFSTLTVSNMSPEDSSIYLCSVLQGAGGYTFGSGTRLTVV.